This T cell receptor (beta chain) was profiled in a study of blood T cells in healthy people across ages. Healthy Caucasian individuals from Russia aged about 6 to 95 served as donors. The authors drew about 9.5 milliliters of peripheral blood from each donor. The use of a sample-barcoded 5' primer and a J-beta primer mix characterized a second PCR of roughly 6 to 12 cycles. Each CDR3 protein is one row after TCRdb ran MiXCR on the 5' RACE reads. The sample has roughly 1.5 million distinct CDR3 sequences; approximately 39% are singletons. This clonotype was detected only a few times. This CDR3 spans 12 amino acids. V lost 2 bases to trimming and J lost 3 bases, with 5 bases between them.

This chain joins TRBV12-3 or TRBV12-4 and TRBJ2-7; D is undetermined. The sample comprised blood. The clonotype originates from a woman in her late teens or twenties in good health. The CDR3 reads CASSLTHYEQYF. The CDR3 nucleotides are TGTGCCAGCAGTTTAACCCACTACGAGCAGTACTTC.